The sequence of this T cell receptor beta chain was determined in a study of identical twins. General study points: Insertions were fewer in abundant cord blood beta clonotypes, whereas memory repertoires showed none of this pattern. Out-of-frame sharing of TCR alpha in monozygotic twins was underestimated by models. The authors noted that invariant MAIT and iNKT cells could partly confound zero-insertion analyses.

A remark on this clonotype: As yet, its antigen is unknown.

Healthy Caucasians were all of the donors. Per germline, CDR1 LGHDT and CDR2 YNNKEL (reference sequence). The CDR3 consists of 15 residues. V was trimmed by 4 bases and J by 2 bases, leaving 12 bases between them. TCRdb re-called the 5' RACE reads through MiXCR, storing one row per CDR3 protein. The sample includes about 720,000 distinct CDR3 sequences, around 8.3% of them seen just once. The same specimen was also included in a second study, on yellow fever vaccine responses in identical twins.

The chain is built from TRBV3-1 and TRBJ2-1, with D possibly TRBD2 on 6 matching bases. This TCR was recovered from a woman under 30 in good health. The sample taken for sequencing was PBMCs. In nucleotides, the CDR3 is TGTGCCAGCAGCCCCGTGGGACTTCCCTACAATGAGCAGTTCTTC. Amino acids: CASSPVGLPYNEQFF.